The T cell receptor (beta chain) described here comes from a study of PD-1 blockade in mismatch repair-deficient tumors. Mismatch repair deficiency was confirmed in all patients, by PCR or immunohistochemistry. Trimming removed 4 bases from V and 7 bases from J, with 17 bases in between. The CDR3 totals 14 residues. Germline CDR1 SGHRS, CDR2 YFSETQ. Sequenced by immunoSEQ multiplex PCR; TCRdb stores in-frame clones only, minus some. Here the sample spans 49,000 or so clones, about 85% being singletons. The chain has TRBV5-1 and TRBJ1-1, with D tentatively TRBD1 (5 bases). Material: peripheral blood, obtained approximately 18 weeks after starting pembrolizumab. The receptor was isolated from an adult with mismatch repair-deficient cancer. This chain's CDR3 is CASSIDPQGLEAFF. CDR3 in DNA: TGCGCCAGCAGCATCGATCCCCAGGGACTTGAAGCTTTCTTT.